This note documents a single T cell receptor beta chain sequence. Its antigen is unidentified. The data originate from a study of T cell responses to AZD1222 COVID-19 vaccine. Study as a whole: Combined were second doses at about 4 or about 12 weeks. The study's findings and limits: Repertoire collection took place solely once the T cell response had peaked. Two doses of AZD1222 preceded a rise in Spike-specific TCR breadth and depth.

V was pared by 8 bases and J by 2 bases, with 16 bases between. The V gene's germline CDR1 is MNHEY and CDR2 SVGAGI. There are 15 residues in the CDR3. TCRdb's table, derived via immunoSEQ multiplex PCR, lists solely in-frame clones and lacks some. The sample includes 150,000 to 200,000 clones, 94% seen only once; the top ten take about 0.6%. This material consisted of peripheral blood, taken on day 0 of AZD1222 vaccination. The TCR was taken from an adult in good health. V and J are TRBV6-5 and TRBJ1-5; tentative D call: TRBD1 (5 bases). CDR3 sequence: CASAPPGGRNQPQHF. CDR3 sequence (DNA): TGTGCCAGCGCCCCACCCGGGGGACGCAATCAGCCCCAGCATTTT.